The 18 T cell receptor beta chains reported below all come from one sample, sequenced in a study of beta chain features in type 1 diabetes. The study reverse transcribed the entire isolated RNA, so it sequenced expressed TCRB transcripts. Method: immunoSEQ multiplex PCR; TCRdb's copy keeps in-frame clones and lacks some. The sample includes about 350,000 clones, roughly 21% of them seen just once. What was sequenced was naive CD4+ T cells from blood. These receptors were obtained from a woman under 30 in good health.

This clone showed up just a few times. The chain carries TRBV5-4 and TRBJ2-7; D unresolved. The CDR3 totals 13 residues. Germline V lookup: CDR1 SGHNT, CDR2 YYREEE (reference sequence). The V gene lost 1 base and the J gene lost 6 bases, with 11 bases spanning the gap. The CDR3 loop reads CASSLSFESEQYF. CDR3 coding DNA: TGTGCCAGCAGCTTGAGTTTTGAGTCCGAGCAGTACTTC.

The V and J genes are TRBV7-6 and TRBJ1-2, with TRBD1 identical over 7 bases. J lost 6 bases, V lost 5 bases, and 6 bases had no gene match. Germline V gene data show CDR1 as SGHVS and CDR2 as FNYEAQ. CDR3 size: 13 residues. DNA of the CDR3: TGTGCCAGCAGCGCCCAGGGGGTTGATGGCTACACCTTC. Translation gives CASSAQGVDGYTF.

The V and J genes are TRBV2 and TRBJ1-1; TRBD1 might be the D (5 bases). V was pared by 3 bases and J by 2 bases, with 10 bases between. The germline V gene has CDR1 SNHLY and CDR2 FYNNEI. There are 14 residues in the CDR3. CDR3 DNA sequence: TGTGCCAGCAGTGAGCGGGGCCAAAACACTGAAGCTTTCTTT. Its translation is CASSERGQNTEAFF. Variable domain in full (rest from reference TRBV2 and TRBJ1-1): EPEVTQTPSHQVTQMGQEVILRCVPISNHLYFYWYRQILGQKVEFLVSFYNNEISEKSEIFDDQFSVERPDGSNFTLKIRSTKLEDSAMYFCASSERGQNTEAFFGQGTRLTVV.

This clone was seen a handful of times. The chain uses TRBV23-1 and TRBJ1-5; TRBD1 matches 10 bases. TRBV23-1 qualifies as an ORF whose function is uncertain. The CDR3 is 18 amino acids. After removal of 7 bases from V and 2 bases from J, the junction contained 14 bases not matched to a gene. CDR3: CASTPGQGIFQCNQPQHF. CDR3 DNA: TGCGCCAGCACACCGGGACAGGGGATTTTTCAATGCAATCAGCCCCAGCATTTT.

This chain connects TRBV19 to TRBJ1-5; TRBD1 is a possible D gene (5 bases). Germline loops: CDR1 LNHDA, CDR2 SQIVND (reference sequence). V was clipped by 3 bases and J by 6 bases, with 12 bases between them. The CDR3 loop spans 14 amino acids. CDR3 nucleotide sequence: TGTGCCAGTAGTATCACCCAGGGTACTCAGCCCCAGCATTTT. It translates to CASSITQGTQPQHF.

This sequence joins TRBV9 and TRBJ2-5, with D possibly TRBD1 on 6 matching bases. CDR1 is SGDLS, CDR2 YYNGEE, per germline. There are 13 residues in the CDR3. V was pared by 4 bases and J by 3 bases, with 10 bases between. Here the CDR3 DNA reads TGTGCCAGCAGCTCTTCAGGGGAAGAGACCCAGTACTTC. The encoded protein is CASSSSGEETQYF.

This clone was detected only a few times. The chain recombines TRBV6-1 with TRBJ2-3; 9 nucleotides agree with TRBD2. The V gene end was trimmed by 4 bases and the J gene end by 6 bases; junction bases not matched to a gene: 5. CDR3 size: 14 residues. CDR1 is MNHNS and CDR2 is SASEGT in the germline V gene. The CDR3 loop is CASSVGLAADTQYF. In nucleotides, the CDR3 is TGTGCCAGCAGTGTGGGACTAGCCGCCGATACGCAGTATTTT.

This clone has only a few counts. V is TRBV5-1 and J is TRBJ2-2, with 11 positions matching TRBD1. J was trimmed by 5 bases and V by 3 bases; bases with no gene match: 6. The CDR3 covers 16 residues. Germline values: CDR1 SGHRS, CDR2 YFSETQ. CDR3 amino acids: CASSYGTGGTTGELFF. Written as DNA, the CDR3 is TGCGCCAGCAGCTACGGGACAGGGGGAACGACCGGGGAGCTGTTTTTT.

In this sample, this clone turned up a few times. The gene calls are TRBV9 and TRBJ2-2; D gene unclear. The V end lost 4 bases, the J end lost 4 bases, and 11 bases lay between the germline ends. The CDR3 is made up of 14 amino acids. Per germline, CDR1 SGDLS and CDR2 YYNGEE. This CDR3 is CASSTIHSTGELFF. The CDR3 DNA is TGTGCCAGCAGCACAATTCACAGCACCGGGGAGCTGTTTTTT.

V and J are TRBV19 and TRBJ2-3, with D possibly TRBD1 on 6 matching bases. Germline V gene data show CDR1 as LNHDA and CDR2 as SQIVND (reference sequence). CDR3 length: 13 amino acids. Trimming removed 9 bases at V and 1 base at J, with 11 bases between. In DNA form, the CDR3 reads TGTGCCAGCCGGGACATGCGCACAGATACGCAGTATTTT. As protein: CASRDMRTDTQYF. Variable domain in full (rest from reference TRBV19 and TRBJ2-3): DGGITQSPKYLFRKEGQNVTLSCEQNLNHDAMYWYRQDPGQGLRLIYYSQIVNDFQKGDIAEGYSVSREKKESFPLTVTSAQKNPTAFYLCASRDMRTDTQYFGPGTRLTVL.

V gene TRBV30 combines with J gene TRBJ1-6; perhaps TRBD1 as D (6 bases). The V end lost 3 bases, the J end lost 3 bases, and 18 bases lay between the germline ends. The CDR3 loop spans 17 amino acids. Germline loops: CDR1 GTSNPN, CDR2 SVGIG (reference sequence). In nucleotides, the CDR3 is TGTGCCTGGAGGGGGGGGCTAGGCCTCCACTATAATTCACCCCTCCACTTT. Translating gives CAWRGGLGLHYNSPLHF. Drawing the rest from reference TRBV30 and TRBJ1-6, the complete variable domain is SQTIHQWPATLVQPVGSPLSLECTVEGTSNPNLYWYRQAAGRGLQLLFYSVGIGQISSEVPQNLSASRPQDRQFILSSKKLLLSDSGFYLCAWRGGLGLHYNSPLHFGNGTRLTVT.

In this sample, this clone turned up a few times. The chain links TRBV29-1 to TRBJ1-2; D is perhaps TRBD1 (5 bases). Germline V gene lookup returns CDR1 SQVTM and CDR2 ANQGSEA. Trimming removed 6 bases from V and 8 bases from J, with 19 bases in between. CDR3 size: 13 residues. The CDR3 spells CSVPSRAGDGYTF. As DNA, the CDR3 is TGCAGCGTGCCCTCAAGAGCGGGGGACGGCTACACCTTC.

V gene TRBV7-2 combines with J gene TRBJ1-5; tentative D call: TRBD1 (6 bases). The CDR3 loop spans 13 amino acids. Trimming shortened V by 5 bases and J by 3 bases, and 8 bases separated the two germline ends. Looked up from germline, CDR1 is SGHTA and CDR2 is FQGNSA. The CDR3 spells CASSGTPNQPQHF. CDR3 in DNA: TGTGCCAGCAGCGGGACACCCAATCAGCCCCAGCATTTT. Full variable domain (rest looked up from reference TRBV7-2 and TRBJ1-5): GAGVSQSPSNKVTEKGKDVELRCDPISGHTALYWYRQSLGQGLEFLIYFQGNSAPDKSGLPSDRFSAERTGGSVSTLTIQRTQQEDSAVYLCASSGTPNQPQHFGDGTRLSIL.

The J gene is TRBJ2-5, the V gene TRBV5-6; TRBD1 is a possible D gene (6 bases). From germline, CDR1 is SGHDT and CDR2 YYEEEE. This CDR3 is built from 13 residues. V lost 1 base to trimming and J lost 5 bases, with 9 bases between them. The CDR3 spells CASSLSGAETQYF. The CDR3 bases are TGTGCCAGCAGCTTGTCAGGGGCCGAGACCCAGTACTTC.

This chain uses TRBV2 with TRBJ2-2; unclear D gene. The CDR3 loop spans 14 amino acids. V was trimmed by 5 bases and J by 3 bases, leaving 10 bases between them. Germline V lookup: CDR1 SNHLY, CDR2 FYNNEI. The CDR3 coding sequence is TGTGCCAGCAGTCTCCGTCAGGACACCGGGGAGCTGTTTTTT. Protein: CASSLRQDTGELFF.

This chain connects TRBV4-1 to TRBJ2-7; D gene unclear. Trimming cost V 2 bases and J 2 bases, with 4 bases left between them. The CDR3 is 12 residues long. From germline, CDR1 is MGHRA and CDR2 YSYEKL. This CDR3 is CASSQPAYEQYF. The CDR3 DNA sequence: TGCGCCAGCAGCCAACCTGCCTACGAGCAGTACTTC.

The rearrangement links TRBV5-1 to TRBJ1-1, with D perhaps TRBD1 (5 bases). Germline CDR1 is SGHRS and CDR2 is YFSETQ. The CDR3 is 13 amino acids. V lost 6 bases and J 3 bases, leaving 12 bases between the germline ends. In DNA form, the CDR3 reads TGCGCCAGCAACCCGGCGGGGGACACTGAAGCTTTCTTT. This translates into CASNPAGDTEAFF. The full variable domain, its missing parts supplied by reference TRBV5-1 and TRBJ1-1, is KAGVTQTPRYLIKTRGQQVTLSCSPISGHRSVSWYQQTPGQGLQFLFEYFSETQRNKGNFPGRFSGRQFSNSRSEMNVSTLELGDSALYLCASNPAGDTEAFFGQGTRLTVV.

The V and J genes are TRBV25-1 and TRBJ2-4; a possible D gene is TRBD1 (6 bases). V was pared by 5 bases and J by 0 bases, with 17 bases between. CDR3 length equals 17 residues. The germline V gene has CDR1 MGHDK and CDR2 SYGVNS. The CDR3 is CASSTGQTGLAKNIQYF. CDR3 DNA sequence: TGTGCCAGCAGTACCGGACAGACCGGCCTAGCCAAAAACATTCAGTACTTC.